This T cell receptor beta chain was sequenced in a study of cytomegalovirus exposure and HLA in healthy donors. Overall study results and limits: Because they were indistinguishable, some V segments, including TRBV6-2 and TRBV6-3, were excluded. Analysis was carried out at a later point, and it linked a missense DCLRE1C variant to TCR beta V- and J-gene trimming.

The germline CDR1 and CDR2 sequences are KGHSH and LQKENI. V was pared by 6 bases and J by 10 bases, with 10 bases between. The CDR3 covers 11 residues. Regarding this clone: The antigen remains undetermined.

The PCR used 60 Vbeta and 13 Jbeta primers. Assay used: immunoSEQ multiplex PCR; TCRdb lists only in-frame clones, some missing. The sample contains 200,000 to 250,000 clones, approximately 82% of which appear only once. This chain joins TRBV18 and TRBJ2-1; D unresolved. The source is a woman aged 40 to 50 in good health and CMV-seronegative. Source material: PBMCs. CDR3 nucleotides: TGTGCCAGCTCCCCTCGCGGAGAGCAGTTCTTC. Its protein is CASSPRGEQFF. Drawing the rest from reference TRBV18 and TRBJ2-1, the complete variable domain is NAGVMQNPRHLVRRRGQEARLRCSPMKGHSHVYWYRQLPEEGLKFMVYLQKENIIDESGMPKERFSAEFPKEGPSILRIQQVVRGDSAAYFCASSPRGEQFFGPGTRLTVL.